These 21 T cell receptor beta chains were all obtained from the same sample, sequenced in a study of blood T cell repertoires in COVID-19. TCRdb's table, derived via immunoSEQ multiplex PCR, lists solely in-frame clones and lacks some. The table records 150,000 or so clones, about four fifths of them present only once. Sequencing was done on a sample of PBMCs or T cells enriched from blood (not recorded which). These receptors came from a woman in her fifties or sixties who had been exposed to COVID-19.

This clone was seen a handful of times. Here the CDR3 reads CASRGQVPSSGTEAFF. The CDR3 DNA reads as TGTGCCAGTAGGGGACAGGTTCCTTCCTCAGGTACTGAAGCTTTCTTT. The genes are TRBV19 and TRBJ1-1, with 8 bases matching TRBD1. Trimming cost V 6 bases and J 5 bases; bases outside gene matches: 14. This CDR3 spans 16 amino acids. Germline V gives CDR1 LNHDA, CDR2 SQIVND (reference sequence).

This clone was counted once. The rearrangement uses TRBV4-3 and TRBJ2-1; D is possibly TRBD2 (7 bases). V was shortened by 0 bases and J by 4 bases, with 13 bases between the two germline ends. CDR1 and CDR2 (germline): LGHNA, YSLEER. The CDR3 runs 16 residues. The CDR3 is CASSQEAGATYNEQFF. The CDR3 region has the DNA TGCGCCAGCAGCCAAGAGGCGGGGGCCACGTACAATGAGCAGTTCTTC.

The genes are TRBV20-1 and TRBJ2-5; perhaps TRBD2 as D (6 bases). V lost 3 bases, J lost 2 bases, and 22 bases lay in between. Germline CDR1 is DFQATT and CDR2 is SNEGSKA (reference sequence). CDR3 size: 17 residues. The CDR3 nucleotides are TGCAGTGCTAGTGGGACTCGAGGGAAAGAGGTTCAAGAGACCCAGTACTTC. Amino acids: CSASGTRGKEVQETQYF.

Written as DNA, the CDR3 is TGTGCCAGCAGTTACAGGCAGGGCGACGAGCAGTACTTC. Protein product: CASSYRQGDEQYF. This sequence joins TRBV6-5 and TRBJ2-7; maybe TRBD1 (5 bases). Looked up from germline, CDR1 is MNHEY and CDR2 is SVGAGI. The V gene lost 2 bases and the J gene lost 5 bases, with 10 bases spanning the gap. There are 13 residues in the CDR3.

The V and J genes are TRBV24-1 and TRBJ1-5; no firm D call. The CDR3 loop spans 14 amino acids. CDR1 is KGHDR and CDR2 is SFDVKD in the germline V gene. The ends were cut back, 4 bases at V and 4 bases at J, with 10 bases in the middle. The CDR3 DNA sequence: TGTGCCACCAGTGACCCGACGACAAATCAGCCCCAGCATTTT. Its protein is CATSDPTTNQPQHF.

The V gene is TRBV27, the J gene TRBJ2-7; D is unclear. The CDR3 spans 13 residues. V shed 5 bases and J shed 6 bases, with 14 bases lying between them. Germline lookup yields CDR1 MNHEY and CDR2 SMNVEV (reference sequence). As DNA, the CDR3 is TGTGCCAGCAGTCTCCTAGATCGTGTCGAGCAGTACTTC. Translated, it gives CASSLLDRVEQYF.

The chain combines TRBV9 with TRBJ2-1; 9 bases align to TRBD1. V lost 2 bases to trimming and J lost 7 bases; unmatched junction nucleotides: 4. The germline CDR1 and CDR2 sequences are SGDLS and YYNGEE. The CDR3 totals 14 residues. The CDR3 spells CASSVGTGRNEQFF. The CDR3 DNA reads TGTGCCAGCAGCGTCGGGACAGGGAGGAATGAGCAGTTCTTC. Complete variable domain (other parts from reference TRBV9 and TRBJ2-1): DSGVTQTPKHLITATGQRVTLRCSPRSGDLSVYWYQQSLDQGLQFLIQYYNGEERAKGNILERFSAQQFPDLHSELNLSSLELGDSALYFCASSVGTGRNEQFFGPGTRLTVL.

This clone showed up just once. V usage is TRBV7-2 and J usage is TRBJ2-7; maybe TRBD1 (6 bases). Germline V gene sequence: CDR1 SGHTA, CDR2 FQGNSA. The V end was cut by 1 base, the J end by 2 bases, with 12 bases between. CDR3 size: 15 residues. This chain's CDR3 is CASSLGGQFPYEQYF. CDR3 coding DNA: TGTGCCAGCAGCTTAGGGGGGCAGTTCCCCTACGAGCAGTACTTC.

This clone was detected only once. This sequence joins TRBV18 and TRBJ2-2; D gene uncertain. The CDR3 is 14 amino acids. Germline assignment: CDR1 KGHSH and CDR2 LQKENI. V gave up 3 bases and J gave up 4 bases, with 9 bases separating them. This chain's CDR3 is CASSPSGITGELFF. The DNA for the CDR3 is TGTGCCAGCTCACCGTCCGGTATCACCGGGGAGCTGTTTTTT.

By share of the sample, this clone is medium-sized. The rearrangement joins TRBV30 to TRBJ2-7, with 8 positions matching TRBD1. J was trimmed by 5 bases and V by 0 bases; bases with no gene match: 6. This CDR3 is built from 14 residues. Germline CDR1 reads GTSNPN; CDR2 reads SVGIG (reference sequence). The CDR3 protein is CAWSVQAGGNEQYF. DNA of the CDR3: TGTGCCTGGAGTGTACAGGCAGGGGGCAACGAGCAGTACTTC.

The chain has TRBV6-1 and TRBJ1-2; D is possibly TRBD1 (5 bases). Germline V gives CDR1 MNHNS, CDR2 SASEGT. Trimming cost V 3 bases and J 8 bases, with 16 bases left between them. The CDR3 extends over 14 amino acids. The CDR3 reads CASSDWGVGYGYTF. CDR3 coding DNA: TGTGCCAGCAGTGATTGGGGGGTAGGCTACGGCTACACCTTC.

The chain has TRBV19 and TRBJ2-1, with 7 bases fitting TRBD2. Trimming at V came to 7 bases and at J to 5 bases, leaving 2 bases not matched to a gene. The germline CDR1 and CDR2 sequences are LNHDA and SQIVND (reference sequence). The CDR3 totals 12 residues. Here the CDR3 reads CASTSGDNEQFF. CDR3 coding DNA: TGTGCCAGTACTAGCGGCGACAATGAGCAGTTCTTC. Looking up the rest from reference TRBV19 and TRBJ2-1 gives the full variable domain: DGGITQSPKYLFRKEGQNVTLSCEQNLNHDAMYWYRQDPGQGLRLIYYSQIVNDFQKGDIAEGYSVSREKKESFPLTVTSAQKNPTAFYLCASTSGDNEQFFGPGTRLTVL.

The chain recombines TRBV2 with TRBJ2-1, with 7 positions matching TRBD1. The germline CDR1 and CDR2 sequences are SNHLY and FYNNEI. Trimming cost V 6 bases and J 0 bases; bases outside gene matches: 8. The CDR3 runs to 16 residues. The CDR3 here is CASRETGASSYNEQFF. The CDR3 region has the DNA TGTGCCAGCAGAGAAACAGGGGCGAGCTCCTACAATGAGCAGTTCTTC.

CDR3 residues: CASSPHQALEQYF. In nucleotides, the CDR3 is TGTGCCAGCAGCCCGCATCAGGCACTCGAGCAGTACTTC. The rearrangement joins TRBV7-6 to TRBJ2-7, with D hard to call. Germline lookup yields CDR1 SGHVS and CDR2 FNYEAQ. CDR3 length: 13 amino acids. Trimming took 5 bases from V and 6 from J, leaving 14 bases between them.

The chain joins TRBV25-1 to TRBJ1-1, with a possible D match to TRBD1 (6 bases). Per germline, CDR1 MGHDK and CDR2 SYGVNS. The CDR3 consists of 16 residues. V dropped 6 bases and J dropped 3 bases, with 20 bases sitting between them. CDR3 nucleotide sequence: TGTGCCAGCAGGCCCTGGGGGGGCCGCGGTGACACTGAAGCTTTCTTT. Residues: CASRPWGGRGDTEAFF.

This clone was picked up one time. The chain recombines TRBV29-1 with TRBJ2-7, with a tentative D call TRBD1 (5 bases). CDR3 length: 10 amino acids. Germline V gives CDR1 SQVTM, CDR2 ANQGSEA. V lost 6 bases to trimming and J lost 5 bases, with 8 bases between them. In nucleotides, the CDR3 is TGCAGCGTCCAGGGTAACGAGCAGTACTTC. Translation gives CSVQGNEQYF.

The DNA of the CDR3 is TGTGCCACCCAGGAACAGCTCATGAACACTGAAGCTTTCTTT. It translates to CATQEQLMNTEAFF. The gene calls are TRBV10-3 and TRBJ1-1; D gene uncertain. The CDR3 loop spans 14 amino acids. V dropped 10 bases and J dropped 0 bases, with 15 bases sitting between them. Germline-derived CDR1 and CDR2 are ENHRY and SYGVKD.

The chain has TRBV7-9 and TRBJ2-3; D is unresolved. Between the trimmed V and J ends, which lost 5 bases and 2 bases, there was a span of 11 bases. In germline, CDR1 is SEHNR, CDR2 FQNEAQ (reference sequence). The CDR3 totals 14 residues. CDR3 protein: CASSLVLDTDTQYF. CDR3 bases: TGTGCCAGCAGCCTTGTCCTAGACACAGATACGCAGTATTTT.

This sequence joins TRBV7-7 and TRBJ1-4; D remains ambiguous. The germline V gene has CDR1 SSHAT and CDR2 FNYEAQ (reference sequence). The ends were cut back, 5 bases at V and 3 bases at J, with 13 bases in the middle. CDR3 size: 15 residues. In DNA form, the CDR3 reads TGTGCCAGCAGCCAATTCGGCGGTGCTAATGAAAAACTGTTTTTT. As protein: CASSQFGGANEKLFF.

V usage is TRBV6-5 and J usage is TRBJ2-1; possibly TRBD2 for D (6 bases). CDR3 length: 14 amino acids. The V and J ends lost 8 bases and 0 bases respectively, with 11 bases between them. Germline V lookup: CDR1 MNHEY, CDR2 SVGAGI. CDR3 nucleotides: TGTGCCAGCTCTTGGAGGGGCTCCTACAATGAGCAGTTCTTC. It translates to CASSWRGSYNEQFF.

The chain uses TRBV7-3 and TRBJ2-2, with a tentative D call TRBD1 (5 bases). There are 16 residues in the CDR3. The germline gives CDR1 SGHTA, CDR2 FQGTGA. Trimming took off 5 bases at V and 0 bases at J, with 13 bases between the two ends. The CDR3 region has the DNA TGTGCCAGCAGCCAAACAACAGGATCGAACACCGGGGAGCTGTTTTTT. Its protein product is CASSQTTGSNTGELFF.